This note documents a single T cell receptor (beta chain) sequence. Its antigen remains unidentified. The study treated chemo-refractory metastatic non-small-cell lung cancer patients with focal radiation plus ipilimumab CTLA-4 blockade. The data belong to a study of radiotherapy plus CTLA-4 blockade in lung cancer. Study context: Of all patients, more than 15% responded objectively and roughly 31% showed disease control. Study-level results: Tumor-origin TCR clones grew in blood after radiotherapy plus ipilimumab. With interferon-beta, early dynamics of blood T cell clones were reported to best predict response.

Sequencing used immunoSEQ multiplex PCR; TCRdb keeps in-frame clones, though not all of them. The top ten clones hold approximately 0.8% of a sample with around 80,000 clones, approximately 80% of them seen once. After removal of 7 bases from V and 2 bases from J, the junction contained 8 bases not matched to a gene. This CDR3 spans 15 amino acids. The V gene's germline CDR1 is SGHRS and CDR2 YFSETQ. The chain carries TRBV5-1 and TRBJ2-2; 7 bases are a match to TRBD1. The sequences come from peripheral blood, collected from a patient treated with radiotherapy plus ipilimumab. This TCR was recovered from a human donor with non-small cell lung cancer who had stable disease on radiotherapy plus ipilimumab. The CDR3 sequence is CASGRQGINTGELFF. As DNA, the CDR3 is TGCGCCAGCGGGCGACAGGGAATAAACACCGGGGAGCTGTTTTTT.